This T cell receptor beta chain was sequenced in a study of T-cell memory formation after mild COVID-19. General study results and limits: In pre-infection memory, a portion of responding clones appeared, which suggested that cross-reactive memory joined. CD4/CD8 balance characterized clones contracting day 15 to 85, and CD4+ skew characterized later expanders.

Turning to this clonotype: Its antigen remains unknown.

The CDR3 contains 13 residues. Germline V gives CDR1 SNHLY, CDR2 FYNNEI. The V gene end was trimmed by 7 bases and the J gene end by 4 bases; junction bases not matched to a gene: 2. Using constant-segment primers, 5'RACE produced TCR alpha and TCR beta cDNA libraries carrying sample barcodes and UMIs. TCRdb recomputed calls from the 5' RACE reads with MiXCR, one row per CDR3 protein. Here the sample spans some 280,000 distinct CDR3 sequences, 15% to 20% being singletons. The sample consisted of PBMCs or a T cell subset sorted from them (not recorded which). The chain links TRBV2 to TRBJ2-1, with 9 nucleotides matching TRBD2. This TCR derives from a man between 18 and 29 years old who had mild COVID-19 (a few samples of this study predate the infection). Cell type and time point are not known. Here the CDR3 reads CASTAGGYNEQFF. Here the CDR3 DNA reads TGTGCCAGCACAGCGGGGGGTTACAATGAGCAGTTCTTC.